These T cell receptor beta chains were read from a single sample in a study of OX40 agonist ivuxolimab in advanced cancers. Produced via immunoSEQ multiplex PCR; TCRdb's table is partial and in-frame only. The sample holds 98,000 or so clones, 88% seen once. The sample in question was CD4+ or CD8+ T cells sorted from blood, obtained in a trial of the OX40 agonist ivuxolimab. These receptors were obtained from an adult with an advanced solid tumor such as melanoma, head and neck, liver or kidney cancer. CDR3s include the opening cysteine and the closing phenylalanine or tryptophan. The order of the fields is V gene, D gene, clone size, J gene, CDR3 protein, CDR3 DNA. A D gene is named only where the DNA matches it firmly. Part of the rows lack a size; the others show once, few, many or a class for expanded clones.

TRBV27	TRBD1	NA	TRBJ1-1	CASSPAGQRNTEAFF	TGTGCCAGCAGTCCCGCGGGACAGCGAAACACTGAAGCTTTCTTT
TRBV25-1	TRBD2	few	TRBJ2-3	CASSELGTSGRHYF	TGTGCCAGCAGTGAACTTGGGACTAGCGGGAGGCATTATTTT
TRBV13	NA	NA	TRBJ2-6	CASSLGLAYYASGANVLTF	TGTGCCAGCAGCTTAGGCCTCGCCTATTACGCGTCTGGGGCCAACGTCCTGACTTTC
TRBV28	NA	NA	TRBJ1-2	CASSLVVGGYTF	TGTGCCAGCAGTTTGGTCGTGGGAGGCTACACCTTC
TRBV5-1	NA	NA	TRBJ1-1	CASSLEAVRMNTEAFF	TGCGCCAGCAGCTTGGAGGCAGTCCGAATGAACACTGAAGCTTTCTTT
TRBV6-5	NA	NA	TRBJ2-3	CASSYTRGEDTQYF	TGTGCCAGCAGTTACACAAGGGGAGAGGATACGCAGTATTTT
TRBV28	NA	NA	TRBJ1-5	CASSLFRQPQHF	TGTGCCAGCAGTTTATTTAGACAGCCCCAGCATTTT
TRBV4-1	NA	NA	TRBJ2-1	CASSQRQGTEQFF	TGCGCCAGCAGCCAACGGCAGGGGACTGAGCAGTTCTTC
TRBV12-2	NA	NA	TRBJ2-5	CASRLVDSQETQYF	TGTGCAAGTCGCTTAGTGGACAGTCAAGAGACCCAGTACTTC
TRBV5-6	TRBD1	NA	TRBJ2-3	CASSASVRDRGSTDTQYF	TGTGCCAGCAGCGCTTCTGTACGGGACAGGGGGAGCACAGATACGCAGTATTTT
TRBV6-5	TRBD1	NA	TRBJ1-3	CASSYGGGTGGNTIYF	TGTGCCAGCAGTTACGGAGGCGGGACAGGTGGAAACACCATATATTTT
TRBV2	TRBD2	NA	TRBJ2-5	CASSRLAGFQETQYF	TGTGCCAGCAGTCGACTAGCGGGGTTCCAAGAGACCCAGTACTTC
TRBV27	NA	NA	TRBJ1-5	CASSPSYYQPQHF	TGTGCCAGCAGTCCCTCATATTATCAGCCCCAGCATTTT
TRBV19	NA	NA	TRBJ1-2	CATTDRGYGYTF	TGTGCCACCACAGATCGGGGCTATGGCTACACCTTC
TRBV7-6	NA	NA	TRBJ2-5	CASSYEIGLQETQYF	TGTGCCAGCAGCTACGAAATCGGCTTACAAGAGACCCAGTACTTC
TRBV19	NA	NA	TRBJ1-2	CASSIGVTGGYTF	TGTGCCAGTAGTATCGGAGTGACAGGAGGCTACACCTTC
TRBV5-4	TRBD2	NA	TRBJ2-1	CASSFAGTSFYEQFF	TGTGCCAGCAGCTTTGCCGGGACTAGCTTCTATGAGCAGTTCTTC
TRBV28	TRBD1	NA	TRBJ1-2	CASSLSGGRYGYTF	TGTGCCAGCAGTTTATCAGGGGGTAGATATGGCTACACCTTC
TRBV19	NA	few	TRBJ1-4	CASSRMGNEKLFF	TGTGCCAGTAGTCGCATGGGAAATGAAAAACTGTTTTTT
TRBV7-8	NA	NA	TRBJ1-5	CASSLDSNQPQHF	TGTGCCAGCAGCTTAGATAGCAATCAGCCCCAGCATTTT
TRBV5-1	NA	NA	TRBJ1-3	CASSLEGSSGNTIYF	TGCGCCAGCAGCTTGGAGGGCAGCTCTGGAAACACCATATATTTT
TRBV30	TRBD1	NA	TRBJ2-4	CASSGTVGAKNIQYF	TGTGCCTCTTCCGGGACAGTAGGAGCCAAAAACATTCAGTACTTC
TRBV30	NA	NA	TRBJ2-1	CAWSGRLEDEQFF	TGTGCCTGGAGTGGCCGGTTAGAGGATGAGCAGTTCTTC
TRBV4-1	TRBD2	NA	TRBJ2-7	CASSQEVAGVSYEQYF	TGCGCCAGCAGCCAAGAGGTAGCGGGAGTCTCCTACGAGCAGTACTTC
TRBV19	NA	NA	TRBJ2-1	CASSSGDTSSYNEQFF	TGTGCCAGTAGTAGTGGGGACACCAGCTCCTACAATGAGCAGTTCTTC
TRBV6-5	NA	NA	TRBJ1-1	CASSYSFENTEAFF	TGTGCCAGCAGTTACTCGTTTGAGAACACTGAAGCTTTCTTT
TRBV6-5	NA	NA	TRBJ2-7	CASSRPGLSSYEQYF	TGTGCCAGCAGCCGACCGGGCCTGAGCTCCTACGAGCAGTACTTC
TRBV4-2	NA	NA	TRBJ2-6	CASSSLSAGANVLTF	TGTGCCAGCAGCTCACTGTCCGCTGGGGCCAACGTCCTGACTTTC
TRBV28	TRBD1	NA	TRBJ2-7	CATLTGTGSSYEQYF	TGTGCCACTTTAACCGGGACAGGGAGCTCCTACGAGCAGTACTTC
TRBV28	TRBD2	NA	TRBJ2-1	CASSLTSGRGNEQFF	TGTGCCAGCAGTCTGACTAGCGGGAGGGGGAATGAGCAGTTCTTC
TRBV28	TRBD2	NA	TRBJ2-1	CASSLRGAGGYNEQFF	TGTGCCAGCAGTCTGAGGGGAGCGGGAGGCTACAATGAGCAGTTCTTC
TRBV2	NA	NA	TRBJ2-1	CASSASQGTNNEQFF	TGTGCCAGCAGTGCGAGTCAGGGGACCAACAATGAGCAGTTCTTC
TRBV10-1	TRBD1	NA	TRBJ2-1	CASSPGQGYEQFF	TGCGCCAGCAGTCCGGGACAGGGTTATGAGCAGTTCTTC
TRBV11-2	TRBD1	NA	TRBJ1-3	CASSPTSGGVRDTIYF	TGTGCCAGCAGCCCCACCTCAGGGGGGGTTCGCGACACCATATATTTT
TRBV4-2	NA	once	TRBJ1-3	CASSQDQGNTIYF	TGTGCCAGCAGCCAAGATCAGGGAAACACCATATATTTT
TRBV4-1	NA	NA	TRBJ2-1	CASSPPAYNEQFF	TGCGCCAGCAGCCCCCCCGCCTACAATGAGCAGTTCTTC
TRBV19	NA	NA	TRBJ1-1	CASSIRGGNMNTEAFF	TGTGCCAGTAGTATAAGAGGGGGAAATATGAACACTGAAGCTTTCTTT
TRBV11-3	NA	NA	TRBJ1-4	CASSLASRTPSATNEKLFF	TGTGCCAGCAGCTTAGCCTCAAGAACTCCAAGCGCAACTAATGAAAAACTGTTTTTT
TRBV19	TRBD2	NA	TRBJ2-3	CASSISGGTDTQYF	TGTGCCAGTAGTATAAGCGGGGGCACAGATACGCAGTATTTT
TRBV6-1	NA	NA	TRBJ1-5	CASSEMGVGNQPQHF	TGTGCCAGCAGTGAAATGGGGGTCGGCAATCAGCCCCAGCATTTT
TRBV5-1	TRBD2	NA	TRBJ2-2	CASSKTSGSSTGELFF	TGCGCCAGCAGCAAGACTAGCGGGAGCTCGACCGGGGAGCTGTTTTTT
TRBV10-3	TRBD2	NA	TRBJ2-3	CAISLAGVSSTDTQYF	TGTGCCATCAGTCTAGCGGGAGTCTCGAGCACAGATACGCAGTATTTT